What follows are 5 T cell receptor beta chains derived from one specimen sequenced in a study of human T cells and chemical hapten exposure. MiXCR, applied by TCRdb to the RACE reads, yields one record per CDR3 protein. The table lists approximately 260,000 distinct CDR3 sequences, about 9% of them singletons. Described time point: pre-sensitization, week 0. As for treatment: therapeutic diphenylcyclopropenone sensitization with weekly scalp DPC. Here the sequenced sample was whole blood, taken in connection with sensitization to the hapten diphenylcyclopropenone (DPC). The origin of the receptors is a woman between 35 and 50 years old with alopecia areata. Some clones in this sample may be carry-over from other donors' samples.

The chain combines TRBV6-2 or TRBV6-3 with TRBJ2-3; 7 nucleotides match TRBD2. Per the germline V gene, CDR1 is MNHEY and CDR2 is SVGEGT. V lost 7 bases and J lost 2; bases outside the gene matches: 9. This CDR3 has 15 amino acids. DNA of the CDR3: TGTGCCAGCACCCTACCGGGAGGACCCACAGATACGCAGTATTTT. It yields the protein CASTLPGGPTDTQYF.

This clonotype was picked up a small number of times. The gene calls are TRBV7-2 and TRBJ1-6; a possible D gene is TRBD1 (6 bases). V was cut by 2 bases and J by 5 bases, with 31 bases left in between. The CDR3 covers 22 residues. The germline CDR1 and CDR2 sequences are SGHTA and FQGNSA. CDR3 DNA sequence: TGTGCCAGCAGCTTAAACTCTGCTTGGGGCCCAACCCGGGACAAGGATAATTCACCCCTCCACTTT. Its protein product is CASSLNSAWGPTRDKDNSPLHF.

This clonotype came up many times. The chain combines TRBV20-1 with TRBJ2-7; 7 bases agree with TRBD1. From germline, CDR1 is DFQATT and CDR2 SNEGSKA (reference sequence). CDR3 length: 14 residues. The V gene end was trimmed by 4 bases and the J gene end by 0 bases; junction bases not matched to a gene: 6. CDR3 coding DNA: TGCAGTGCTATGACAGGGACAAGCTCCTACGAGCAGTACTTC. Translated, it gives CSAMTGTSSYEQYF.

The rearrangement joins TRBV27 to TRBJ1-1, with TRBD1 identical over 9 bases. The V gene's germline CDR1 is MNHEY and CDR2 SMNVEV (reference sequence). The CDR3 sequence is 13 residues long. Unmatched junction bases numbered 4, after V lost 8 bases and J lost 3 bases. CDR3 DNA: TGTGCCAGCTGGACAGGGGTGTACACTGAAGCTTTCTTT. Encoded protein: CASWTGVYTEAFF.

CDR3: CASSAGRAGPGNEQFF. CDR3 nucleotides: TGTGCCAGCAGCGCCGGGAGGGCAGGGCCGGGCAATGAGCAGTTCTTC. This sequence joins TRBV13 and TRBJ2-1; 8 positions agree with TRBD2. With 5 bases clipped from V and 6 bases from J, the junction kept 12 bases outside the gene matches. This CDR3 region has 16 residues. Germline V CDR1 and CDR2: PRHDT, FYEKMQ (reference sequence).